Listed below are T cell receptor beta chains from one sample, sequenced in a study of OX40 agonist ivuxolimab in advanced cancers. This table comes from immunoSEQ multiplex PCR, and its TCRdb copy is limited to in-frame clones, with some not included. The sample has 70,000 or so clones, about 90% seen once; the top ten hold under 10%. Here the sequenced sample was CD4+ or CD8+ T cells sorted from blood, taken in a trial of the OX40 agonist ivuxolimab. The receptors were gathered from an adult with an advanced solid tumor such as melanoma, head and neck, liver or kidney cancer. The CDR3 runs from the conserved cysteine through the conserved F or W. The order of the fields is clone size, J gene, V gene, D gene, CDR3 protein, CDR3 DNA. A D gene is named only where the DNA matches it firmly. Not every row has a clone size; where given, it reads once, few, many or a size class.

.,TRBJ1-2,TRBV6-6,.,CASSYFRGSYGYTF,TGTGCCAGCAGTTACTTTAGGGGTAGCTATGGCTACACCTTC
.,TRBJ1-6,TRBV5-1,.,CASSLAREVSPLHF,TGCGCCAGCAGCTTGGCCAGGGAGGTTTCACCCCTCCACTTT
.,TRBJ2-2,TRBV10-1,.,CASSGYRELDTGELFF,TGCGCCAGCAGTGGATACCGGGAACTTGACACCGGGGAGCTGTTTTTT
once,TRBJ2-7,TRBV10-2,.,CASSGPHEQYF,TGCGCCAGCAGTGGTCCTCACGAGCAGTACTTC
.,TRBJ1-4,TRBV4-1,.,CASSRHRENNEKLFF,TGCGCCAGCAGCCGCCACAGGGAAAATAATGAAAAACTGTTTTTT
.,TRBJ2-1,TRBV30,.,CAWETGSSYNEQFF,TGTGCCTGGGAAACCGGTAGCTCCTACAATGAGCAGTTCTTC
once,TRBJ2-5,TRBV7-6,TRBD2,CASSQNLLAAEETQYF,TGTGCCAGCAGCCAAAACCTACTAGCGGCCGAAGAGACCCAGTACTTC
.,TRBJ1-2,TRBV7-6,TRBD1,CASSRIYSGTGEGYTF,TGTGCCAGCAGCAGAATCTACTCTGGGACAGGTGAAGGCTACACCTTC
.,TRBJ1-1,TRBV6-5,.,CASSYSTGYTEAFF,TGTGCCAGCAGTTACTCGACGGGATACACTGAAGCTTTCTTT
.,TRBJ2-3,TRBV9,.,CASSVGTTSTDTQYF,TGTGCCAGCAGCGTCGGGACAACTAGCACAGATACGCAGTATTTT
.,TRBJ2-3,TRBV7-6,.,CASSPPGRDTQYF,TGTGCCAGCAGCCCCCCAGGGCGGGATACGCAGTATTTT
.,TRBJ2-7,TRBV2,.,CASLTDTGLREQYF,TGTGCCAGTCTCACGGACACGGGGTTGAGGGAGCAGTACTTC
.,TRBJ2-3,TRBV9,TRBD2,CASSVEGGLGADTQYF,TGTGCCAGCAGCGTAGAGGGAGGGTTAGGCGCAGATACGCAGTATTTT
once,TRBJ2-7,TRBV21-1,.,CASSKKGRASWGQRAAYEQYF,TGTGCCAGCAGCAAAAAGGGCAGGGCGTCTTGGGGACAGCGAGCCGCCTACGAGCAGTACTTC
.,TRBJ1-4,TRBV6-5,.,CASSYSGGEKLFF,TGTGCCAGCAGTTACTCGGGTGGTGAAAAACTGTTTTTT
.,TRBJ1-2,TRBV7-9,.,CASSLALKYGYTF,TGTGCCAGCAGCTTAGCGCTCAAGTATGGCTACACCTTC
.,TRBJ1-1,TRBV14,.,CASSLLPGLEAFF,TGTGCCAGCAGCCTATTACCGGGTCTTGAAGCTTTCTTT
.,TRBJ2-4,TRBV10-1,.,CASSVGHRAPENIQYF,TGCGCCAGCAGTGTGGGCCACAGGGCCCCCGAAAACATTCAGTACTTC
.,TRBJ2-1,TRBV7-9,.,CASSLLSIGVKTDNEQFF,TGTGCCAGCAGCTTGCTTAGTATCGGTGTGAAGACGGACAATGAGCAGTTCTTC